This T cell receptor beta chain was recorded in a study of Graves' ophthalmopathy and Graves' hyperthyroidism. This clonotype was detected only a few times. The V end lost 3 bases, the J end lost 0 bases, and 14 bases lay between the germline ends. CDR1 and CDR2 (germline): SGHTA, FQGNSA. This CDR3 spans 16 amino acids. RNA transcripts provided the template for amplifying TCR beta CDR3 regions. Second-round multiplex PCR came after first-round RT-PCR with HTBI primers. In TCRdb, the multiplex PCR reads were re-called with MiXCR into one record per CDR3 protein. The repertoire holds around 1.1 million distinct CDR3 sequences, around a third seen once, with around 10% in the top ten.

This sequence joins TRBV7-2 and TRBJ2-5; a weak D match, TRBD1 (5 bases). Sequenced: peripheral blood or thyroid tissue (not recorded which). This receptor was taken from an adult man with Graves' hyperthyroidism. The CDR3 DNA sequence: TGTGCCAGCAGCTTGGCTTTTGGGGCATACCAAGAGACCCAGTACTTC. It encodes CASSLAFGAYQETQYF.